A single sample is the source of the 16 T cell receptor beta chains below, sequenced in a study of control samples from healthy donors and cancer patients. Measured with immunoSEQ multiplex PCR; TCRdb has only the in-frame clones, and not every one. The repertoire holds 100,000 to 120,000 clones, with roughly 80% as singletons. The sample was blood. These receptors all come from a woman in her forties or fifties in good health.

The chain employs TRBV12-3 or TRBV12-4 and TRBJ1-1; TRBD1 matches at 7 bases. V trimming: 5 bases; J trimming: 6 bases; junction bases outside the gene matches: 6. The CDR3 covers 13 residues. The CDR3, as DNA: TGTGCCAGCAGTCCGTTACAGGGGCCTGAAGCTTTCTTT. It is translated as CASSPLQGPEAFF.

Here the CDR3 reads CASTGQGRGDTQYF. The CDR3, as DNA: TGTGCCAGCACCGGGCAGGGTCGGGGAGATACGCAGTATTTT. The chain has TRBV2 and TRBJ2-3; D tentatively fits TRBD1 or TRBD2 (5 bases each). V was cut by 7 bases and J by 5 bases, with 16 bases left in between. CDR3 size: 14 residues. Germline V gene sequence: CDR1 SNHLY, CDR2 FYNNEI. Full variable domain (missing parts from reference TRBV2 and TRBJ2-3): EPEVTQTPSHQVTQMGQEVILRCVPISNHLYFYWYRQILGQKVEFLVSFYNNEISEKSEIFDDQFSVERPDGSNFTLKIRSTKLEDSAMYFCASTGQGRGDTQYFGPGTRLTVL.

The chain combines TRBV4-2 with TRBJ1-1; D uncertain. The CDR3 is 18 amino acids. Per germline, CDR1 LGHNA and CDR2 YNFKEQ. V was trimmed by 0 bases and J by 2 bases, leaving 19 bases between them. CDR3 nucleotides: TGTGCCAGCAGCCAAGATTTGGAGACAAAGTTTTTAAACACTGAAGCTTTCTTT. Its translation is CASSQDLETKFLNTEAFF.

The chain is built from TRBV11-3 and TRBJ2-5, with 7 bases that match TRBD2. The CDR3 length is 16 residues. Germline CDR1 and CDR2: SGHNT and YENEEA. V lost 0 bases to trimming and J lost 1 base; unmatched junction nucleotides: 5. The DNA of the CDR3 is TGTGCCAGCAGCTTAGATTCTAGCGGTTTCCAAGAGACCCAGTACTTC. It encodes CASSLDSSGFQETQYF.

Judged by abundance, this clone is medium-sized (0.01 to 0.1%). The V call is TRBV12-3 or TRBV12-4, the J call TRBJ1-2; D gene unclear. V lost 6 bases and J 6 bases, leaving 14 bases between the germline ends. The CDR3 has 13 amino acids. This CDR3 reads CASSSDTPDGYTF. CDR3 DNA sequence: TGTGCCAGCAGCTCAGATACGCCGGATGGCTACACCTTC.

V gene TRBV25-1 combines with J gene TRBJ2-3; no definite D call. CDR3 length: 15 amino acids. The V end was cut by 1 base, the J end by 4 bases, with 12 bases between. Germline V gene lookup returns CDR1 MGHDK and CDR2 SYGVNS. The CDR3 region is CASSESAGGADTQYF. CDR3 bases: TGTGCCAGCAGTGAATCGGCCGGTGGGGCAGATACGCAGTATTTT.

The rearrangement joins TRBV5-1 to TRBJ1-2, with 7 bases matching TRBD1. Germline CDR1 and CDR2: SGHRS and YFSETQ. There are 17 residues in the CDR3. With V trimmed by 0 bases and J by 6 bases, 14 bases remained unmatched. The CDR3: CASSLGQGGTFGDGYTF. The CDR3 DNA reads as TGCGCCAGCAGCTTGGGACAGGGCGGTACGTTCGGGGATGGCTACACCTTC.

This sequence joins TRBV7-2 and TRBJ2-3; D unresolved. Trimming cost V 6 bases and J 0 bases, with 10 bases left between them. Germline V gene sequence: CDR1 SGHTA, CDR2 FQGNSA. The CDR3 is made up of 14 amino acids. Here the CDR3 reads CASRVYSSTDTQYF. Here the CDR3 DNA reads TGTGCCAGCAGGGTTTATTCTAGCACAGATACGCAGTATTTT.

The J gene is TRBJ1-1, the V gene TRBV19; no clear D. In germline, CDR1 is LNHDA, CDR2 SQIVND (reference sequence). The CDR3 is 12 residues long. V was shortened by 9 bases and J by 1 base, with 9 bases between the two germline ends. CDR3 bases: TGTGCCAGACCTAAGGGGAACACTGAAGCTTTCTTT. Amino acid sequence: CARPKGNTEAFF.

V usage is TRBV5-6 and J usage is TRBJ1-5; D is possibly TRBD1 (6 bases). From germline, CDR1 is SGHDT and CDR2 YYEEEE. Trimming shortened V by 5 bases and J by 4 bases, and 16 bases separated the two germline ends. The CDR3 is 15 residues long. The DNA for the CDR3 is TGTGCCAGCAGGCGGGAGGGGGATGATAATCAGCCCCAGCATTTT. This translates into CASRREGDDNQPQHF.

The chain is built from TRBV12-3 or TRBV12-4 and TRBJ2-1; D is possibly TRBD1 (5 bases). This CDR3 has 13 amino acids. V lost 3 bases and J lost 7, with 10 bases in between. CDR3 loop: CASSLNRWNEQFF. The CDR3 DNA reads as TGTGCCAGCAGTTTGAACAGGTGGAATGAGCAGTTCTTC.

A single count supports this clone. The chain employs TRBV11-3 and TRBJ2-5; tentatively, D is TRBD2 (6 bases). The V gene's germline CDR1 is SGHNT and CDR2 YENEEA. The germline V and J ends were trimmed by 5 bases and 5 bases, with 12 bases remaining between them. The CDR3 covers 13 residues. The CDR3 protein is CASSHGTAETQYF. As DNA, the CDR3 is TGTGCCAGCAGCCACGGGACTGCGGAGACCCAGTACTTC. Combining the CDR3 with reference TRBV11-3 and TRBJ2-5 gives the whole variable domain EAGVVQSPRYKIIEKKQPVAFWCNPISGHNTLYWYLQNLGQGPELLIRYENEEAVDDSQLPKDRFSAERLKGVDSTLKIQPAELGDSAVYLCASSHGTAETQYFGPGTRLLVL.

This clone has only a few counts. The chain links TRBV15 to TRBJ2-1, with D perhaps TRBD1 (6 bases). This CDR3 is built from 15 residues. The ends were cut back, 2 bases at V and 1 base at J, with 9 bases in the middle. Germline V lookup: CDR1 LNHNV, CDR2 YYDKDF (reference sequence). The CDR3 nucleotides read TGTGCCACCAGCAGATTACAGGGTTCCTACAATGAGCAGTTCTTC. Protein sequence: CATSRLQGSYNEQFF.

The chain joins TRBV27 to TRBJ2-3; TRBD1 might be the D (5 bases). Trimming pared 2 bases from V and 5 bases from J, leaving 14 bases between. CDR1 is MNHEY, CDR2 SMNVEV, per germline (reference sequence). The CDR3 totals 15 residues. Here the CDR3 reads CASSLRGRARDTQYF. For the CDR3, the DNA is TGTGCCAGCAGTTTACGAGGCAGGGCCAGAGATACGCAGTATTTT.

V gene TRBV24-1 combines with J gene TRBJ2-1; TRBD1 matches at 9 bases. Germline lookup yields CDR1 KGHDR and CDR2 SFDVKD. The CDR3 length is 16 residues. The J segment lost 3 bases and the V segment lost 7 bases, leaving 9 bases of the junction unmatched. The CDR3: CATSPGQGWGYNEQFF. CDR3 nucleotide sequence: TGTGCCACCAGCCCGGGACAGGGATGGGGCTACAATGAGCAGTTCTTC.

The chain couples TRBV28 to TRBJ1-4; maybe TRBD1 (5 bases). Trimming took off 5 bases at V and 6 bases at J, with 16 bases between the two ends. In germline, CDR1 is MDHEN, CDR2 SYDVKM. The CDR3 is made up of 15 amino acids. CDR3 DNA sequence: TGTGCCAGCAGTGGATCGGGAAAAGGGGATGAAAAACTGTTTTTT. Translating it yields CASSGSGKGDEKLFF.